This T cell receptor (beta chain) was captured by sequencing in a study of cytomegalovirus exposure and HLA in healthy donors. A note on this clone: Other DNA sequences from this sample encode an identical CDR3 as well.

V dropped 6 bases and J dropped 0 bases, with 11 bases sitting between them. This CDR3 region has 15 residues. The germline gives CDR1 MDHEN, CDR2 SYDVKM. The study ran its PCR with 60 Vbeta and 13 Jbeta primers. The assay was immunoSEQ multiplex PCR, and TCRdb's table has in-frame clones only and misses some. The sample includes around 150,000 clones, approximately 71% of them seen just once. The chain links TRBV28 to TRBJ1-4; D might be TRBD1 (5 bases). The receptor was isolated from a man aged 18 to 35 in good health and CMV-seropositive. The sample taken for sequencing was PBMCs. The CDR3: CASSLGGATNEKLFF. The DNA for the CDR3 is TGTGCCAGCAGCCTGGGAGGGGCAACTAATGAAAAACTGTTTTTT.